This T cell receptor beta chain was sequenced in a study of beta chain features in type 1 diabetes. Study-level findings and limits: All four CD4+ subsets from Type 1 diabetes patients carried moderately but significantly shorter TCRB CDR3s.

Every isolated RNA sample was fully reverse transcribed, so sequencing captured expressed TCRB transcripts. Sequenced by immunoSEQ multiplex PCR; TCRdb stores in-frame clones only, minus some. The sample carries about 220,000 clones, about a tenth recorded once. In this sample, this clone turned up a few times. Antigen specificity is unknown. The length of the CDR3 is 14 residues. V was pared by 3 bases and J by 1 base, with 6 bases between. Germline CDR1 SEHNR, CDR2 FQNEAQ (reference sequence). Purity exceeding 95% was reached by all sorted populations. Sequencing was performed on central memory CD4+ T cells from blood. The chain links TRBV7-9 to TRBJ2-2; D ambiguous. The sequence came from a man younger than 35 in good health. CDR3 protein: CASSFSENTGELFF. The CDR3 bases are TGTGCCAGCAGCTTCTCGGAGAACACCGGGGAGCTGTTTTTT.